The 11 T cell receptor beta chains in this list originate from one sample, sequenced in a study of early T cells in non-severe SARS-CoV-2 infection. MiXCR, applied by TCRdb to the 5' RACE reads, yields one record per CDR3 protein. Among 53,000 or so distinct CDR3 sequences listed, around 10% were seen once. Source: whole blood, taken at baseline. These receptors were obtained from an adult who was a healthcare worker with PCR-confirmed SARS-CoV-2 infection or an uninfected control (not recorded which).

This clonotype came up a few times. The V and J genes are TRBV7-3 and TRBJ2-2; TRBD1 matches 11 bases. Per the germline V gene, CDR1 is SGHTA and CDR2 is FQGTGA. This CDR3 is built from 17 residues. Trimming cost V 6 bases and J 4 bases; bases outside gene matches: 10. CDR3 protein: CASREPTGTGGTGELFF. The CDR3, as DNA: TGTGCCAGCAGGGAACCAACCGGGACAGGGGGCACCGGGGAGCTGTTTTTT.

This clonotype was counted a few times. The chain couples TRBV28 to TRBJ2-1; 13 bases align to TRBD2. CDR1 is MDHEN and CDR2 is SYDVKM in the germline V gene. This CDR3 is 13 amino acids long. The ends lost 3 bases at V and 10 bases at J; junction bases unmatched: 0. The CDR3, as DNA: TGTGCCAGCAGTTTGACTAGCGGGAGGGAGCAGTTCTTC. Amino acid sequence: CASSLTSGREQFF.

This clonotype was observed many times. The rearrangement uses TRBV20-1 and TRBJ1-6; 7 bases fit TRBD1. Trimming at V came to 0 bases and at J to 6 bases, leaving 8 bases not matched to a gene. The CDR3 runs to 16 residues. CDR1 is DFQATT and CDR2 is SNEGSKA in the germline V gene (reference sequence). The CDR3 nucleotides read TGCAGTGCTAGAGATCCAGAGACAGGGAGTAATTCACCCCTCCACTTT. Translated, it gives CSARDPETGSNSPLHF.

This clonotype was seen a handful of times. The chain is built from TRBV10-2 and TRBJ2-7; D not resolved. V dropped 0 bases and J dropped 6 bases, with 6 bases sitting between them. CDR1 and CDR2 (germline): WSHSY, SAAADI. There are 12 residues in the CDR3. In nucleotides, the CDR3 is TGCGCCAGCAGTGAGTCGAATTTCGAGCAGTACTTC. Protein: CASSESNFEQYF.

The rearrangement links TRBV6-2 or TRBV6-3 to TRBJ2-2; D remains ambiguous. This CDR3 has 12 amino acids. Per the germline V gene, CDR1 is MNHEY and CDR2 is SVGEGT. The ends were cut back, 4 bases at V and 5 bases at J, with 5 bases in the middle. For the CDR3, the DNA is TGTGCCAGCAGTTGGGCGACCGGGGAGCTGTTTTTT. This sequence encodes CASSWATGELFF.

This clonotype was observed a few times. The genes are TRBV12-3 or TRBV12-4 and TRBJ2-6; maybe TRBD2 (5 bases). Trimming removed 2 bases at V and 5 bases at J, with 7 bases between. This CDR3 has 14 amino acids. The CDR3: CASSLRGWANVLTF. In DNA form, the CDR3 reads TGTGCCAGCAGTTTACGGGGTTGGGCCAACGTCCTGACTTTC.

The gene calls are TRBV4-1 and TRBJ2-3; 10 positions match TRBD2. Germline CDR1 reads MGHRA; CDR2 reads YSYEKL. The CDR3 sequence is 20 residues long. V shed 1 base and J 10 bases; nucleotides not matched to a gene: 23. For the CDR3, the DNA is TGCGCCAGCAGCCAAGCTGATTCCTTGACAGGACTAGCGGCCTCCGAGGCGCAGTATTTT. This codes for CASSQADSLTGLAASEAQYF.

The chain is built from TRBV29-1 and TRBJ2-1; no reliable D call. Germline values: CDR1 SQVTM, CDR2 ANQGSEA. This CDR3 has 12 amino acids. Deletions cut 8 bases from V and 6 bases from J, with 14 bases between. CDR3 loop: CSSEYFVNEQFF. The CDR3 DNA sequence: TGCAGCTCCGAGTACTTCGTCAATGAGCAGTTCTTC.

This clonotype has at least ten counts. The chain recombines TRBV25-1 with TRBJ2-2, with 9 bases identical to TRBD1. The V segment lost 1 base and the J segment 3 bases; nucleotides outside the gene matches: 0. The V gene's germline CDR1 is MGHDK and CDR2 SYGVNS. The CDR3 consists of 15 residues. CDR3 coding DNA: TGTGCCAGCAGTGAATGGACAGGGGACACCGGGGAGCTGTTTTTT. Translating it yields CASSEWTGDTGELFF.

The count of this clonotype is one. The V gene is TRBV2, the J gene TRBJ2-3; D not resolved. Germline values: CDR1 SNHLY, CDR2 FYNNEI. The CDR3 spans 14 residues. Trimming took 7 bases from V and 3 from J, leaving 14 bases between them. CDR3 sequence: CASTFGVATDTQYF. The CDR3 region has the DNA TGTGCCAGCACTTTTGGGGTTGCTACAGATACGCAGTATTTT.

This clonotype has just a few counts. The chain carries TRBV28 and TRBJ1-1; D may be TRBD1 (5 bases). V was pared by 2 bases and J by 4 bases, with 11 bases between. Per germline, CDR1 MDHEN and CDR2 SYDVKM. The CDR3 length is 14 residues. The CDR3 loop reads CASSLGGVRTEAFF. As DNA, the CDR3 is TGTGCCAGCAGTTTAGGGGGGGTTCGCACTGAAGCTTTCTTT.